These T cell receptor beta chains were read from a single sample in a study of T cells in Graves' hyperthyroidism and ophthalmopathy. TCRdb independently ran MiXCR on the multiplex PCR reads; one entry per CDR3 protein. The sample yields around 690,000 distinct CDR3 sequences, about 20% seen once. The sample consisted of blood. The receptors were gathered from a man younger than 40 with Graves' ophthalmopathy. CDR3s include the opening cysteine and the closing phenylalanine or tryptophan. D genes are given only for firm matches. For some rows the clone size is stated as once, few or many, or as a class when expanded; others skip it.

clone size | J gene | D gene | V gene | CDR3 DNA | CDR3 protein
many | TRBJ2-7 | TRBD2 | TRBV13 | TGTGCCAGCCGGCCCGGGCGGGAGGAACTTCCCTACGAGCAGTACTTC | CASRPGREELPYEQYF
- | TRBJ1-4 | - | TRBV6-9 | TGTGCCAGCAGTTACTGGGGGGGCACTAATGAAAAACTGTTTTTT | CASSYWGGTNEKLFF
many | TRBJ2-1 | - | TRBV7-9 | TGTGCCAGCAGCTTAAGGGACTACAATGAGCAGTTCTTC | CASSLRDYNEQFF
many | TRBJ2-7 | TRBD2 | TRBV3-1 | TGTGCCAGCAGCCAAGGCGCTAGCGGGCTGACAGGGCAGTACTTC | CASSQGASGLTGQYF
many | TRBJ2-5 | TRBD2 | TRBV29-1 | TGCAGCGTTGAAGATAGCGGGAGTGGTGAGACCCAGTACTTC | CSVEDSGSGETQYF
- | TRBJ2-1 | TRBD2 | TRBV7-2 | TGTGCCAGCAGAAAGGGACTAGCGGCTAATGAGCAGTTCTTC | CASRKGLAANEQFF
many | TRBJ2-1 | TRBD2 | TRBV20-1 | TGCAGTGCTAGCGGGGCTAGCGGAAGCAATGAGCAGTTCTTC | CSASGASGSNEQFF
few | TRBJ2-5 | - | TRBV27 | TGTGCCAGCAGTTTATCGCGCGCAGGGCAAGAGACCCAGTACTTC | CASSLSRAGQETQYF
- | TRBJ1-5 | TRBD1 | TRBV7-2 | TGTGCCAGCAGCTATACAGGGGTAGGTGTTTTAAGATCCCTTTCGAGCAATCAGCCCCAGCATTTT | CASSYTGVGVLRSLSSNQPQHF
few | TRBJ2-3 | TRBD2 | TRBV9 | TGTGCCAGCAGCCCTAGCGGGAGTCTGCCAGATACGCAGTATTTT | CASSPSGSLPDTQYF
many | TRBJ1-1 | - | TRBV20-1 | TGCAGTGCCCAGGGAGGGCAGGGGAATACTGAAGCTTTCTTT | CSAQGGQGNTEAFF
many | TRBJ2-7 | - | TRBV5-1 | TGCGCCAGCAGGAGAGACTACGAGCAGTACTTC | CASRRDYEQYF
many | TRBJ2-7 | TRBD2 | TRBV20-1 | TGCAGTGCCCTTGAGCTAGCGGGAGGGAAGTTCGACGAGCAGTACTTC | CSALELAGGKFDEQYF
few | TRBJ2-7 | - | TRBV6-1 | TGTGCCAGCAGTCCTAGCGAGAGGTCCTACGAGCAGTACTTC | CASSPSERSYEQYF
few | TRBJ2-3 | - | TRBV28 | TGTGCCAGCAGTTGGGGAGATACAGATACGCAGTATTTT | CASSWGDTDTQYF
many | TRBJ1-1 | - | TRBV5-1 | TGCGCCAGCAGCTTGGATTTGAGGGGTGAAGCTTTCTTT | CASSLDLRGEAFF
- | TRBJ2-4 | TRBD1 | TRBV4-2 | TGTGCCAGCAGCCAAGAAGCCGGGACAGTCAATAACATTCAGTACTTC | CASSQEAGTVNNIQYF
- | TRBJ2-7 | TRBD2 | TRBV6-5 | TGTGCCAGCAGTTTGTTCGGGCGAGGACTAGCGGGAGTTGAGCAGTACTTC | CASSLFGRGLAGVEQYF
many | TRBJ1-1 | - | TRBV11-2 | TGTGCCAGCAGCCTCTTCGGGGCCCACACTGAAGCTTTCTTT | CASSLFGAHTEAFF
many | TRBJ2-1 | - | TRBV18 | TGTGCCAGCTCACAACGGCCCGGGAGTTCCTACAATGAGCAGTTCTTC | CASSQRPGSSYNEQFF
few | TRBJ1-1 | - | TRBV28 | TGTGCCAGCAGTCCAATCGGGGGCACTGAAGCTTTCTTT | CASSPIGGTEAFF
few | TRBJ1-5 | - | TRBV6-1 | TGTGCCAGCAGTGAAGGGGTAGACAATCAGCCCCAGCATTTT | CASSEGVDNQPQHF
many | TRBJ2-7 | - | TRBV5-1 | TGCGCCAGCAGCTTATCCTCCCCCGATTACGAGCAGTACTTC | CASSLSSPDYEQYF
many | TRBJ1-5 | - | TRBV15 | TGTGCCACCAGCAGCACCCCCGGGGCGGCCCTCAATCAGCCCCAGCATTTT | CATSSTPGAALNQPQHF
many | TRBJ2-1 | - | TRBV7-9 | TGTGCCAGCAGCCCACCTTCCGGGACGCCTAGATCCGAGCAGTTCTTC | CASSPPSGTPRSEQFF
few | TRBJ2-1 | - | TRBV28 | TGTGCCAGCAGACCGAGCCCTACTTACAATGAGCAGTTCTTC | CASRPSPTYNEQFF
few | TRBJ1-1 | - | TRBV4-1 | TGCGCCAGCAGCCAAGGTGTTGGCCAGACGAACACTGAAGCTTTCTTT | CASSQGVGQTNTEAFF
few | TRBJ2-1 | TRBD2 | TRBV5-1 | TGCGCCAGCAGCAGGACTAGCGGGGGACCTGAGGGAAATGAGCAGTTCTTC | CASSRTSGGPEGNEQFF
many | TRBJ2-7 | TRBD1 | TRBV5-1 | TGCGCCAGCAGCCCCGTCCAGGGGGACTCCTACGAGCAGTACTTC | CASSPVQGDSYEQYF
few | TRBJ2-7 | - | TRBV12-3/TRBV12-4 | TGTGCCAGCAGTTTCGTTAATCACGAGCAGTACTTC | CASSFVNHEQYF
few | TRBJ2-3 | TRBD1 | TRBV7-8 | TGTGCCAGCAGCTTAGCTACCGGGACAGGGGTCACAGATACGCAGTATTTT | CASSLATGTGVTDTQYF
few | TRBJ2-7 | - | TRBV20-1 | TGCAGTGCCAACGGACAGTCCTACGAGCAGTACTTC | CSANGQSYEQYF
many | TRBJ1-1 | - | TRBV2 | TGTGCCAGCAGGTCGATGAACACTGAAGCTTTCTTT | CASRSMNTEAFF
few | TRBJ1-2 | - | TRBV29-1 | TGCAGCGTTGCAGTGGACATTTTATCTGGCTACACCTTC | CSVAVDILSGYTF
- | TRBJ2-5 | TRBD2 | TRBV3-1 | TGTGCCAGCAGCCAAGTGGGGGGGGGGCAAGAGACCCAGTACTTC | CASSQVGGGQETQYF
many | TRBJ2-7 | - | TRBV5-1 | TGCGCCAGCAGCTTTTTATTCGAGCAGTACTTC | CASSFLFEQYF
many | TRBJ2-7 | - | TRBV7-2 | TGTGCCAGCAGACCGGACTTCGCGGGTTCCTACGAGCAGTACTTC | CASRPDFAGSYEQYF